The present entry profiles one TCR beta chain with its context. The antigen remains unidentified. CDR1 is ENHRY and CDR2 is SYGVKD in the germline V gene. Trimming cost V 7 bases and J 2 bases, with 15 bases left between them. The length of the CDR3 is 14 residues. This sample was taken from a study of blood T cells in healthy people across ages. Study-level points and caveats: Underestimates were what the diversity estimates from one million T cells were considered to be. More naive CD4+ cells and higher diversity were found in long-lived than in aged donors. Per million T cells, TCR beta diversity dropped about linearly as age rose.

Every sample yielded at least 6.5 million isolated PBMCs. Primers used in a second PCR of roughly 7 to 12 cycles were a sample-barcoded 5' primer and a J-beta primer mix. TCRdb independently ran MiXCR on the 5' RACE reads; one entry per CDR3 protein. The table has around 600,000 distinct CDR3 sequences, roughly 48% seen once. The chain has TRBV10-3 and TRBJ2-7; possibly TRBD1 for D (5 bases). The receptor's source is a man older than 75 in good health. Specimen: blood. CDR3 sequence: CAITEGQGTYEQYF. DNA of the CDR3: TGTGCCATCACCGAAGGGCAGGGCACCTACGAGCAGTACTTC.